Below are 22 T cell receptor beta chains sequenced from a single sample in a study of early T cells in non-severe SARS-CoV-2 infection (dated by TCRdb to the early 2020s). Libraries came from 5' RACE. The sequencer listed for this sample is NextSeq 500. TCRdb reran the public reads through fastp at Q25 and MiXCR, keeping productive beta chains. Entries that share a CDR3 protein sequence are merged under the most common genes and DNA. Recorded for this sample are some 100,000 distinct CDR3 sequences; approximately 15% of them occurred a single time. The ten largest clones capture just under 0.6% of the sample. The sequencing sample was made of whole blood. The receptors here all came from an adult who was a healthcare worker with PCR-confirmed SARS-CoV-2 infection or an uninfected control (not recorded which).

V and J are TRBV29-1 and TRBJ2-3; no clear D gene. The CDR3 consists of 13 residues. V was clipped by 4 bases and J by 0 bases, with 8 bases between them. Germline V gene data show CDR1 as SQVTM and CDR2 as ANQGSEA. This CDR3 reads CSVGDTSTDTQYF. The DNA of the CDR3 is TGCAGCGTTGGGGATACTAGCACAGATACGCAGTATTTT.

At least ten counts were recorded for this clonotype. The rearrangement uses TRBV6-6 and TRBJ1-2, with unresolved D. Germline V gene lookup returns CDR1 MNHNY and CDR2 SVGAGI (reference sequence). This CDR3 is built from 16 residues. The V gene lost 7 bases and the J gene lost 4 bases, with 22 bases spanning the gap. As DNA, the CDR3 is TGTGCCAGCACCTACGTACCCGGGGTGGGGAGCTATGGCTACACCTTC. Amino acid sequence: CASTYVPGVGSYGYTF.

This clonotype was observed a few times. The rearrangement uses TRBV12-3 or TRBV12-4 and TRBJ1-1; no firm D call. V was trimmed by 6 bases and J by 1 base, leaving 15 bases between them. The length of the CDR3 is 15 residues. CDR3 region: CASSKGFGGNTEAFF. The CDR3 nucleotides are TGTGCCAGCAGCAAGGGTTTTGGTGGGAACACTGAAGCTTTCTTT.

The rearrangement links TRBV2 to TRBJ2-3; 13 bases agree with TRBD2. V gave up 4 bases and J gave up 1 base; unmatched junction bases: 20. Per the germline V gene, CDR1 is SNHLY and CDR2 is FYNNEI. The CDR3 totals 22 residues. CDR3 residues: CASSGSGRLAGGRRLRTDTQYF. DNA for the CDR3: TGTGCCAGCAGTGGGAGTGGGAGACTAGCGGGGGGCCGACGCCTGCGCACAGATACGCAGTATTTT.

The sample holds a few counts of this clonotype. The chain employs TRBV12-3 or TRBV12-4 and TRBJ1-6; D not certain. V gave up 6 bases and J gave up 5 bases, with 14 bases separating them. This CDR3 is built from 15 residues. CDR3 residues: CASRSTVPNNSPLHF. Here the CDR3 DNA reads TGTGCCAGCAGGAGTACGGTCCCTAATAATTCACCCCTCCACTTT.

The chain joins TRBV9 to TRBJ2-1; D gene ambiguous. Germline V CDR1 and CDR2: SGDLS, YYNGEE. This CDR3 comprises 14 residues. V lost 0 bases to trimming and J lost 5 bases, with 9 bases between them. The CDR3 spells CASSVAGYNNEQFF. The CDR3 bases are TGTGCCAGCAGCGTAGCAGGTTACAACAATGAGCAGTTCTTC.

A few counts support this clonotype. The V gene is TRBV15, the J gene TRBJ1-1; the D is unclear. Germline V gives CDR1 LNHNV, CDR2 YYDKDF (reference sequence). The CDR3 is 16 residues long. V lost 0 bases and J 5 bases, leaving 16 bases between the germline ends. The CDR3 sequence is CATSRDRQALGTEAFF. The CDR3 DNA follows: TGTGCCACCAGCAGAGATCGTCAGGCTTTAGGTACTGAAGCTTTCTTT. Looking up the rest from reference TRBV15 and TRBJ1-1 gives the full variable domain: DAMVIQNPRYQVTQFGKPVTLSCSQTLNHNVMYWYQQKSSQAPKLLFHYYDKDFNNEADTPDNFQSRRPNTSFCFLDIRSPGLGDTAMYLCATSRDRQALGTEAFFGQGTRLTVV.

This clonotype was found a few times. The CDR3 bases are TGCAGTGCACATCTAGCGGGGGGAAGCACAGATACGCAGTATTTT. Translated, it gives CSAHLAGGSTDTQYF. The chain recombines TRBV20-1 with TRBJ2-3, with 11 bases identical to TRBD2. The V segment lost 6 bases and the J segment 0 bases; nucleotides outside the gene matches: 5. CDR3 length equals 15 residues. Per the germline V gene, CDR1 is DFQATT and CDR2 is SNEGSKA (reference sequence).

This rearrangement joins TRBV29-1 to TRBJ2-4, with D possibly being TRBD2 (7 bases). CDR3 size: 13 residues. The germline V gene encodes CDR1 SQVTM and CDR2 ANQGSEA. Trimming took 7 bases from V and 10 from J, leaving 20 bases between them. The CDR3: CSANRGAGGIQYF. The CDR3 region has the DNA TGCAGCGCCAATCGGGGGGCCGGGGGTATTCAGTACTTC.

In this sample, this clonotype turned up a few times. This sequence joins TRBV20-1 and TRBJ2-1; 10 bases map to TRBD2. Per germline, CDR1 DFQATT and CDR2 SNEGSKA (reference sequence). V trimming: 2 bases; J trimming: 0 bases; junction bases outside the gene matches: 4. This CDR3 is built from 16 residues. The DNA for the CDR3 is TGCAGTGCTAGACGGACTAGCGGAAGCTCCTACAATGAGCAGTTCTTC. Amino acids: CSARRTSGSSYNEQFF.

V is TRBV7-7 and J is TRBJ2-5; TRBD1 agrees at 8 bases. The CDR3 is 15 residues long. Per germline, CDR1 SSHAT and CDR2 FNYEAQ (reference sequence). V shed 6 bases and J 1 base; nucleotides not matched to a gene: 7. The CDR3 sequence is CASSRADRAQETQYF. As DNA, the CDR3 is TGTGCCAGCAGTCGCGCGGACAGGGCCCAAGAGACCCAGTACTTC.

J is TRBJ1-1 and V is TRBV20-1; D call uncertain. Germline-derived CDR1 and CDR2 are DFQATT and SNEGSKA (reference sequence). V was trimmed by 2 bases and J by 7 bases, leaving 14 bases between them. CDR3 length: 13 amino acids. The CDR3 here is CSARNPGTFEAFF. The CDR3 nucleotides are TGCAGTGCTAGAAACCCTGGAACGTTTGAAGCTTTCTTT.

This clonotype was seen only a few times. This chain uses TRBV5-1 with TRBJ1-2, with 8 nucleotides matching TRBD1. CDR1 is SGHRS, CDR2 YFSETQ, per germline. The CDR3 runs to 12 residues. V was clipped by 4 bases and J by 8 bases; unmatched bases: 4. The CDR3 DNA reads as TGCGCCAGCAGCATGACAGGGGCCGGCTACACCTTC. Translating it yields CASSMTGAGYTF. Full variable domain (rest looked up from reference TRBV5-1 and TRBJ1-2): KAGVTQTPRYLIKTRGQQVTLSCSPISGHRSVSWYQQTPGQGLQFLFEYFSETQRNKGNFPGRFSGRQFSNSRSEMNVSTLELGDSALYLCASSMTGAGYTFGSGTRLTVV.

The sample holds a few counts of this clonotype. In nucleotides, the CDR3 is TGTGCCAGCAGCTTGCGAACTAGCGGGGAATACAATGAGCAGTTCTTC. This sequence encodes CASSLRTSGEYNEQFF. The rearrangement joins TRBV7-2 to TRBJ2-1, with 10 bases aligning to TRBD2. The CDR3 has 16 amino acids. The germline CDR1 and CDR2 sequences are SGHTA and FQGNSA. V was pared by 3 bases and J by 4 bases, with 6 bases of the junction left unmatched.

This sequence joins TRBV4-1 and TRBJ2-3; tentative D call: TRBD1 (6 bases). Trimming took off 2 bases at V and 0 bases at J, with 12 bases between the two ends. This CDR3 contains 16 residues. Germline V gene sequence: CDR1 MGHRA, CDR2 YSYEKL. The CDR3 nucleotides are TGCGCCAGCAGCCAAAAGATGGACAGTAGCACAGATACGCAGTATTTT. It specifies CASSQKMDSSTDTQYF.

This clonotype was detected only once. The CDR3 sequence: CASSLPIHEQFF. In DNA form, the CDR3 reads TGTGCCAGCAGTTTACCCATCCATGAGCAGTTCTTC. The chain is built from TRBV28 and TRBJ2-1; D remains unclear. The CDR3 has 12 residues. V lost 2 bases, J lost 8 bases, and 7 bases lay in between. Germline V CDR1 and CDR2: MDHEN, SYDVKM.

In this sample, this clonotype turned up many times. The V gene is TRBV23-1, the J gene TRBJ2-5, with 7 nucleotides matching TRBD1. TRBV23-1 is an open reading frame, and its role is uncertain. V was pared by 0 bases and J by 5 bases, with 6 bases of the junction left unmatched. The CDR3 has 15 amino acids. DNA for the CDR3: TGCGCCAGCAGTCAATCAAGACAGGGTTGGGAGACCCAGTACTTC. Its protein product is CASSQSRQGWETQYF.

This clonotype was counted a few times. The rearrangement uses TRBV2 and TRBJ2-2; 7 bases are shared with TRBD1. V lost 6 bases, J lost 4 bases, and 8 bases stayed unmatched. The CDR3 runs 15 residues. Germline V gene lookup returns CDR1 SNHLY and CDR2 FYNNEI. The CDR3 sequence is CASSDTGVFTGELFF. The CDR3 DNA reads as TGTGCCAGCAGCGATACAGGGGTTTTCACCGGGGAGCTGTTTTTT.

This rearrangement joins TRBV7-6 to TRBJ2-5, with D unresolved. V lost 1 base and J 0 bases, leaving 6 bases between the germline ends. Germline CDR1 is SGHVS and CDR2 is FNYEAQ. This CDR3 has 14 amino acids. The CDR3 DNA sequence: TGTGCCAGCAGCTTAGTCCCGTACCAAGAGACCCAGTACTTC. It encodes CASSLVPYQETQYF. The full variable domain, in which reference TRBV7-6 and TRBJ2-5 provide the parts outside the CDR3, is GAGVSQSPRYKVTKRGQDVALRCDPISGHVSLYWYRQALGQGPEFLTYFNYEAQQDKSGLPNDRFSAERPEGSISTLTIQRTEQRDSAMYRCASSLVPYQETQYFGPGTRLLVL.

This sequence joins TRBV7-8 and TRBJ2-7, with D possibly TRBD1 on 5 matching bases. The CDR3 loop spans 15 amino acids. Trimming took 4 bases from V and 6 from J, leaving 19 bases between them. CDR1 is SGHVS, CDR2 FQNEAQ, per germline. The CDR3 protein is CASSSSDSPLFEQYV. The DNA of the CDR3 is TGTGCCAGCAGCTCCTCAGACAGCCCGCTATTCGAGCAGTACGTC.

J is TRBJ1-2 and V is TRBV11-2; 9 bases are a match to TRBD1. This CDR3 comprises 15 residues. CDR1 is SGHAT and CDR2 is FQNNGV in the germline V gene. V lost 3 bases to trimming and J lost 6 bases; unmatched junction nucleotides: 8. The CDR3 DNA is TGTGCCAGCAGCTTCTCGCCCCGGACAGGGGATGGCTACACCTTC. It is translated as CASSFSPRTGDGYTF. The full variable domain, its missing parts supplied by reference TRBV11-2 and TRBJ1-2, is EAGVAQSPRYKIIEKRQSVAFWCNPISGHATLYWYQQILGQGPKLLIQFQNNGVVDDSQLPKDRFSAERLKGVDSTLKIQPAKLEDSAVYLCASSFSPRTGDGYTFGSGTRLTVV.

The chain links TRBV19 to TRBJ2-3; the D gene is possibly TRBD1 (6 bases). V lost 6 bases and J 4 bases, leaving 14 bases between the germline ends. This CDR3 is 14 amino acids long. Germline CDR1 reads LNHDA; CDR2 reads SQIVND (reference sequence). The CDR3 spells CASSPGRGSDTQYF. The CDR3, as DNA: TGTGCCAGTAGCCCCGGCAGGGGTTCAGATACGCAGTATTTT.